Listed below are T cell receptor beta chains from one sample, sequenced in a study of blood T cell repertoires in COVID-19. This table comes from immunoSEQ multiplex PCR, and its TCRdb copy is limited to in-frame clones, with some not included. The table shows fewer than 35,000 clones, with more than 75% occurring only once. The specimen was peripheral blood. The receptors derive from a man between 65 and 85 years old with active or convalescent COVID-19. Both conserved end residues are part of each CDR3. A D gene is named only where the DNA matches it firmly.

d_gene: -
j_gene: TRBJ1-4
v_gene: TRBV19
CDR3aa: CASSKSAGFSTNEKLFF
CDR3nt: TGTGCCAGTAGTAAATCGGCAGGGTTTTCAACTAATGAAAAACTGTTTTTT

d_gene: -
j_gene: TRBJ2-1
v_gene: TRBV19
CDR3aa: CASSIDTSRVYYNEQFF
CDR3nt: TGTGCCAGTAGTATAGATACTAGCCGGGTTTATTACAATGAGCAGTTCTTC

d_gene: -
j_gene: TRBJ2-1
v_gene: TRBV24-1
CDR3aa: CATSDPPSNEQFF
CDR3nt: TGTGCCACCAGTGACCCCCCCAGCAATGAGCAGTTCTTC

d_gene: -
j_gene: TRBJ2-2
v_gene: TRBV7-8
CDR3aa: CASSPQTVNTGELFF
CDR3nt: TGTGCCAGCAGCCCACAGACAGTGAACACCGGGGAGCTGTTTTTT

d_gene: TRBD1
j_gene: TRBJ1-1
v_gene: TRBV6-5
CDR3aa: CATRQGLTEAFF
CDR3nt: TGTGCCACCCGACAGGGGCTCACTGAAGCTTTCTTT

d_gene: TRBD2
j_gene: TRBJ2-3
v_gene: TRBV9
CDR3aa: CASSVGSRGGTDTQYF
CDR3nt: TGTGCCAGCAGCGTAGGTTCCCGGGGGGGCACAGATACGCAGTATTTT

d_gene: -
j_gene: TRBJ1-1
v_gene: TRBV5-1
CDR3aa: CASSRYSGLMNTEAFF
CDR3nt: TGCGCCAGCAGCCGATACAGTGGTCTCATGAACACTGAAGCTTTCTTT

d_gene: -
j_gene: TRBJ2-7
v_gene: TRBV2
CDR3aa: CASSPPVERSYEQYF
CDR3nt: TGTGCCAGCAGCCCCCCCGTTGAGCGCTCCTACGAGCAGTACTTC

d_gene: -
j_gene: TRBJ1-2
v_gene: TRBV2
CDR3aa: CASSEGGRLGGYTF
CDR3nt: TGTGCCAGCAGTGAAGGGGGCAGGTTAGGTGGCTACACCTTC

d_gene: -
j_gene: TRBJ1-2
v_gene: TRBV19
CDR3aa: CASSRQRGNYGYTF
CDR3nt: TGTGCCAGTAGTAGGCAGCGAGGAAACTATGGCTACACCTTC

d_gene: -
j_gene: TRBJ1-5
v_gene: TRBV6-5
CDR3aa: CASSMTGPSNQPQHF
CDR3nt: TGTGCCAGCAGTATGACAGGCCCTAGCAATCAGCCCCAGCATTTT